This T cell receptor (beta chain) was sequenced during a study of a mutant IDH1 vaccine in newly diagnosed glioma. Study overall: Eight vaccinations reached patients in weeks 1, 3, 5, 7, 11, 15, 19 and 23. Following radiotherapy alone, or alongside temozolomide cycles, vaccination was started after an interval of 4-6 weeks. Patients had received radiotherapy, temozolomide, or both previously, most receiving both.

As for this clone: The antigen is not known.

Time point meaning: week 5, during vaccination. Topical imiquimod accompanied each vaccine dose, which consisted of 300 ug of mutant IDH1 20-mer peptide. The study enrolled donors with new WHO grade 3 or 4 IDH1-mutant, ATRX-lost astrocytomas. Using immunoSEQ multiplex PCR, the repertoire was profiled, and TCRdb retains in-frame clones only, with some absent. The profile shows about 58,000 clones, under 90% of them singletons. The V gene end was trimmed by 4 bases and the J gene end by 8 bases; junction bases not matched to a gene: 18. CDR1 is SGHRS and CDR2 is YFSETQ in the germline V gene. The CDR3 has 17 amino acids.

Sequences were derived from PBMCs, sampled from a glioma patient whose treatment included an IDH1 peptide vaccine. J is TRBJ1-2 and V is TRBV5-1, with 9 positions matching TRBD1. This sequence originates from a woman between 45 and 60 years old with glioma. CDR3 coding DNA: TGCGCCAGCAGCCCCGGCATGGTAACACAGGGGGCGGGAGGCTACACCTTC. Amino acids: CASSPGMVTQGAGGYTF.